The 27 T cell receptor beta chains reported below all come from one sample, sequenced in a study of graft-versus-host responses after intestinal transplantation. Sequenced by immunoSEQ multiplex PCR; TCRdb stores in-frame clones only, minus some. This sample has about 15,000 clones; around three quarters occur once, and the top ten carry 7.8%. Graft tissue processing released intraepithelial and lamina propria lymphocytes. The source was ileum tissue, collected around 470 days after intestinal transplant. These receptors were obtained from a human patient who received an intestinal transplant, so some T cells may come from the graft donor.

The chain recombines TRBV5-6 with TRBJ2-7; 8 bases are shared with TRBD1. J gave up 2 bases and V 0 bases, and 4 bases lay outside the gene matches. Germline V gene sequence: CDR1 SGHDT, CDR2 YYEEEE. CDR3 length: 15 amino acids. CDR3 sequence (DNA): TGTGCCAGCAGCTTGGTCGGGACAGGCACCTACGAGCAGTACTTC. This gives the protein CASSLVGTGTYEQYF. Variable domain in full (rest from reference TRBV5-6 and TRBJ2-7): DAGVTQSPTHLIKTRGQQVTLRCSPKSGHDTVSWYQQALGQGPQFIFQYYEEEERQRGNFPDRFSGHQFPNYSSELNVNALLLGDSALYLCASSLVGTGTYEQYFGPGTRLTVT.

V is TRBV27 and J is TRBJ2-7; tentatively, D is TRBD1 or TRBD2 (5 bases each). The V and J ends lost 6 bases and 5 bases respectively, with 20 bases between them. CDR1 is MNHEY and CDR2 is SMNVEV in the germline V gene (reference sequence). CDR3 size: 15 residues. This CDR3 reads CASSPAGTGSDEQYF. The CDR3 nucleotides are TGTGCCAGCAGCCCAGCCGGGACGGGGAGCGACGAGCAGTACTTC.

The genes are TRBV6-6 and TRBJ2-1; TRBD1 agrees at 8 bases. V trimming: 10 bases; J trimming: 9 bases; junction bases outside the gene matches: 8. Per the germline V gene, CDR1 is MNHNY and CDR2 is SVGAGI (reference sequence). There are 12 residues in the CDR3. CDR3 in DNA: TGTGCCACCTGGACAGGGTCAAGTGAGCAGTTCTTC. It encodes CATWTGSSEQFF.

The V and J genes are TRBV11-2 and TRBJ2-7; TRBD2 might be the D (5 bases). The CDR3 extends over 13 amino acids. The ends were cut back, 3 bases at V and 6 bases at J, with 12 bases in the middle. Germline V gene lookup returns CDR1 SGHAT and CDR2 FQNNGV. CDR3 sequence (DNA): TGTGCCAGCAGCTTTGATCAGGAGGCCGAGCAGTACTTC. Protein: CASSFDQEAEQYF.

CDR3 amino acids: CASSLKLAGALPSGANVLTF. The CDR3 bases are TGCGCCAGCAGCTTGAAGCTAGCGGGGGCCCTACCCTCTGGGGCCAACGTCCTGACTTTC. The chain joins TRBV5-1 to TRBJ2-6, with 10 bases identical to TRBD2. The V and J ends lost 1 base and 0 bases, in that order; junction bases with no gene match: 10. The CDR3 has 20 amino acids. The germline V gene encodes CDR1 SGHRS and CDR2 YFSETQ. Drawing the rest from reference TRBV5-1 and TRBJ2-6, the complete variable domain is KAGVTQTPRYLIKTRGQQVTLSCSPISGHRSVSWYQQTPGQGLQFLFEYFSETQRNKGNFPGRFSGRQFSNSRSEMNVSTLELGDSALYLCASSLKLAGALPSGANVLTFGAGSRLTVL.

The rearrangement links TRBV6-5 to TRBJ2-3; D is uncertain. The ends were cut back, 7 bases at V and 1 base at J, with 15 bases in the middle. The germline V gene encodes CDR1 MNHEY and CDR2 SVGAGI. The length of the CDR3 is 15 residues. For the CDR3, the DNA is TGTGCCAGCACCCCACTCGACAAGGGCACAGATACGCAGTATTTT. Translated: CASTPLDKGTDTQYF.

This clone came up a few times. J is TRBJ2-7 and V is TRBV19; possibly TRBD1 for D (5 bases). Looked up from germline, CDR1 is LNHDA and CDR2 is SQIVND (reference sequence). This CDR3 has 14 amino acids. With 4 bases removed from V and 6 bases from J, the gap between germline ends came to 16 bases. CDR3 bases: TGTGCCAGTAGTAGATATCAGGGCGAAAGCGAGCAGTACTTC. Translating gives CASSRYQGESEQYF.

The chain uses TRBV6-5 and TRBJ2-1; TRBD2 aligns across 16 bases. This CDR3 has 16 amino acids. The germline V gene has CDR1 MNHEY and CDR2 SVGAGI. With V trimmed by 4 bases and J by 9 bases, 6 bases remained unmatched. CDR3 in amino acids: CASSFTGTSGGAEQFF. CDR3 DNA sequence: TGTGCCAGCAGTTTCACCGGGACTAGCGGGGGGGCTGAGCAGTTCTTC.

The rearrangement links TRBV18 to TRBJ1-1; 9 bases agree with TRBD1. This CDR3 is 17 amino acids long. CDR1 KGHSH and CDR2 LQKENI come from the germline V gene. Trimming cost V 2 bases and J 4 bases; bases outside gene matches: 11. CDR3 DNA: TGTGCCAGCTCACCAGTCCCGGGACAGGGCAGGAGCACTGAAGCTTTCTTT. It specifies CASSPVPGQGRSTEAFF.

This clone was found once. V usage is TRBV7-2 and J usage is TRBJ2-1, with 8 bases that match TRBD2. The CDR3 is made up of 15 amino acids. Germline V lookup: CDR1 SGHTA, CDR2 FQGNSA. Trimming cost V 5 bases and J 5 bases; bases outside gene matches: 8. CDR3 sequence (DNA): TGTGCCAGCAGCCAGGTAGCGGGATACGACAATGAGCAGTTCTTC. This encodes CASSQVAGYDNEQFF.

The V and J genes are TRBV7-4 and TRBJ1-1; possible D gene TRBD1, 5 bases. The CDR3 spans 13 residues. The germline V gene has CDR1 SGHVT and CDR2 SQSDAQ. V dropped 5 bases and J dropped 5 bases, with 12 bases sitting between them. The CDR3 loop is CASSPGRGTEAFF. CDR3 in DNA: TGTGCCAGCAGCCCCGGTAGGGGAACTGAAGCTTTCTTT. The full variable domain, rest sourced from reference TRBV7-4 and TRBJ1-1, is GAGVSQSPRYKVAKRGRDVALRCDSISGHVTLYWYRQTLGQGSEVLTYSQSDAQRDKSGRPSGRFSAERPERSVSTLKIQRTEQGDSAVYLCASSPGRGTEAFFGQGTRLTVV.

The chain has TRBV27 and TRBJ2-7, with D possibly TRBD2 on 7 matching bases. The CDR3 has 15 amino acids. Germline lookup yields CDR1 MNHEY and CDR2 SMNVEV (reference sequence). V dropped 0 bases and J dropped 3 bases, with 12 bases sitting between them. The CDR3 DNA reads as TGTGCCAGCAGTTTATCAGGGGGGGCTGGCTACGAGCAGTACTTC. Translation: CASSLSGGAGYEQYF.

This clone ranks as large. The rearrangement uses TRBV19 and TRBJ1-5; TRBD1 aligns across 8 bases. Trimming took 6 bases from V and 7 from J; bases not matched to a gene: 11. Per germline, CDR1 LNHDA and CDR2 SQIVND (reference sequence). The CDR3 covers 15 residues. The CDR3: CASSATDRVRQPQHF. CDR3 nucleotide sequence: TGTGCCAGTAGCGCGACGGACAGGGTAAGACAGCCCCAGCATTTT.

V is TRBV10-1 and J is TRBJ1-4, with 9 nucleotides matching TRBD1. Germline loops: CDR1 WNHNN, CDR2 SYGVQD (reference sequence). CDR3 size: 15 residues. Trimming took 6 bases from V and 7 from J; bases not matched to a gene: 9. The CDR3 sequence: CASSALQGAGEKLFF. For the CDR3, the DNA is TGCGCCAGCAGCGCCTTACAGGGGGCGGGTGAAAAACTGTTTTTT.

This clone was recorded once. The chain couples TRBV7-2 to TRBJ1-4; a possible D gene is TRBD1 (5 bases). This CDR3 is 15 amino acids long. The germline V gene has CDR1 SGHTA and CDR2 FQGNSA. The V gene lost 2 bases and the J gene lost 7 bases, with 14 bases spanning the gap. The CDR3 protein is CASSLLGDGVEKLFF. CDR3 coding DNA: TGTGCCAGCAGCTTACTGGGGGATGGGGTTGAAAAACTGTTTTTT.

This clone showed up just a few times. The chain recombines TRBV9 with TRBJ1-5; D is undetermined. Germline CDR1 and CDR2: SGDLS and YYNGEE. V shed 4 bases and J shed 5 bases, with 10 bases lying between them. The CDR3 runs 13 residues. CDR3 bases: TGTGCCAGCAGCTCCAGTAGTTATCAGCCCCAGCATTTT. The encoded protein is CASSSSSYQPQHF.

This clone occurred a few times. The gene calls are TRBV6-5 and TRBJ1-1; 7 bases fit TRBD1. The CDR3 sequence is 14 residues long. Per the germline V gene, CDR1 is MNHEY and CDR2 is SVGAGI. Losses at the gene ends were 6 bases for V and 4 bases for J; bases not matched to a gene: 8. CDR3 in amino acids: CASRLGQDGTEAFF. Written as DNA, the CDR3 is TGTGCCAGCAGACTTGGACAGGACGGCACTGAAGCTTTCTTT.

The chain is built from TRBV27 and TRBJ1-1, with 7 bases matching TRBD1. Germline CDR1 MNHEY, CDR2 SMNVEV (reference sequence). CDR3 length: 14 residues. V lost 6 bases and J lost 0; bases outside the gene matches: 4. CDR3: CASSPDRLNTEAFF. The CDR3 coding sequence is TGTGCCAGCAGCCCGGACAGGTTGAACACTGAAGCTTTCTTT.

This chain links TRBV5-1 with TRBJ2-1; weak D call: TRBD2 (5 bases). The germline V and J ends were trimmed by 3 bases and 3 bases, with 22 bases remaining between them. The CDR3 is 18 amino acids. Germline V CDR1 and CDR2: SGHRS, YFSETQ. The CDR3 here is CASSWGGLGRVNYNEQFF. CDR3 sequence (DNA): TGCGCCAGCAGCTGGGGTGGATTAGGGCGGGTGAACTACAATGAGCAGTTCTTC.

The J gene is TRBJ2-2, the V gene TRBV7-2; D is possibly TRBD2 (5 bases). CDR3 size: 15 residues. Germline lookup yields CDR1 SGHTA and CDR2 FQGNSA. V dropped 1 base and J dropped 4 bases, with 10 bases sitting between them. Here the CDR3 DNA reads TGTGCCAGCAGCTTAGTCCGACTAAGCACCGGGGAGCTGTTTTTT. It specifies CASSLVRLSTGELFF.

The chain employs TRBV7-2 and TRBJ2-2; no definite D call. V was pared by 2 bases and J by 6 bases, with 7 bases between. The CDR3 runs to 13 residues. Germline V gene sequence: CDR1 SGHTA, CDR2 FQGNSA. CDR3 sequence (DNA): TGTGCCAGCAGCTTAATAAGGGCCGGGGAGCTGTTTTTT. Its protein is CASSLIRAGELFF. The variable domain in full, with the rest retrieved from reference TRBV7-2 and TRBJ2-2, is GAGVSQSPSNKVTEKGKDVELRCDPISGHTALYWYRQSLGQGLEFLIYFQGNSAPDKSGLPSDRFSAERTGGSVSTLTIQRTQQEDSAVYLCASSLIRAGELFFGEGSRLTVL.

The J gene is TRBJ1-4, the V gene TRBV7-8; possible D gene TRBD1, 6 bases. Germline values: CDR1 SGHVS, CDR2 FQNEAQ. V shed 1 base and J shed 0 bases, with 18 bases lying between them. This CDR3 spans 19 amino acids. The DNA for the CDR3 is TGTGCCAGCAGCTTAGTGGGGGGGACAAAAGTTGCAACTAATGAAAAACTGTTTTTT. Amino acid sequence: CASSLVGGTKVATNEKLFF. The full variable domain, its missing parts supplied by reference TRBV7-8 and TRBJ1-4, is GAGVSQSPRYKVAKRGQDVALRCDPISGHVSLFWYQQALGQGPEFLTYFQNEAQLDKSGLPSDRFFAERPEGSVSTLKIQRTQQEDSAVYLCASSLVGGTKVATNEKLFFGSGTQLSVL.

The chain has TRBV13 and TRBJ2-1; TRBD1 is a possible D gene (5 bases). The CDR3 is made up of 13 amino acids. Germline V lookup: CDR1 PRHDT, CDR2 FYEKMQ (reference sequence). Trimming pared 5 bases from V and 8 bases from J, leaving 13 bases between. The CDR3: CASSPPYRHEQFF. The DNA for the CDR3 is TGTGCCAGCAGCCCCCCGTACAGGCATGAGCAGTTCTTC.

The chain carries TRBV4-2 and TRBJ2-7; the D call may be TRBD1 or TRBD2 (5 bases each). The CDR3 spans 15 residues. V dropped 3 bases and J dropped 0 bases, with 12 bases sitting between them. Germline values: CDR1 LGHNA, CDR2 YNFKEQ. In DNA form, the CDR3 reads TGTGCCAGCAGCCACCCGGGACCGAGCTCCTACGAGCAGTACTTC. Its translation is CASSHPGPSSYEQYF.

The V gene is TRBV19, the J gene TRBJ2-7; TRBD1 matches at 8 bases. Germline V gene sequence: CDR1 LNHDA, CDR2 SQIVND (reference sequence). J lost 0 bases, V lost 11 bases, and 9 bases had no gene match. CDR3 size: 14 residues. The CDR3 bases are TGTGCCGGTAAGGGACAGGCGAGCTCCTACGAGCAGTACTTC. This sequence encodes CAGKGQASSYEQYF.

The chain employs TRBV7-3 and TRBJ1-1, with D perhaps matching TRBD1 (5 bases). Looked up from germline, CDR1 is SGHTA and CDR2 is FQGTGA. V lost 5 bases and J 2 bases, leaving 15 bases between the germline ends. There are 15 residues in the CDR3. This CDR3 is CASSLAAGPNTEAFF. In nucleotides, the CDR3 is TGTGCCAGCAGCCTCGCTGCAGGGCCCAACACTGAAGCTTTCTTT.

This clone was recorded once. The gene calls are TRBV7-9 and TRBJ2-5, with TRBD2 matching over 7 bases. The J call is in doubt because the DNA end fits TRBJ2-7 better. The CDR3 has 13 residues. Germline values: CDR1 SEHNR, CDR2 FQNEAQ (reference sequence). CDR3 bases: TGTGCCAGCAGCTTTTCCGCGGGGGACGAGCAGTACTTC. Translated, it gives CASSFSAGDEQYF.